The entry below gives a single TCR beta chain sequence along with its context. Its cognate antigen is unknown. Clones were sequenced by immunoSEQ multiplex PCR, and TCRdb holds only the in-frame ones, with some missing. Found here are fewer than 20,000 clones, around 86% of them singletons; the top ten hold about 2.1%. The CDR3 is 13 residues long. Losses at the gene ends were 2 bases for V and 5 bases for J; bases not matched to a gene: 2. Germline V gene sequence: CDR1 PRHDT, CDR2 FYEKMQ (reference sequence). The data were taken from a study of neoadjuvant nivolumab and ipilimumab in lung cancer. Study-level findings and limits: Only a single major-pathologic-response sample was available for clonality analysis. Resected tumors had greater TCR richness and clonality than uninvolved lung. Blood richness before therapy tracked richness in tumors resected after neoadjuvant therapy. Only two of four nivolumab-treated tumors gained richness and clonality by surgery.

J is TRBJ2-7 and V is TRBV13; 8 positions match TRBD2. The receptor comes from an adult with non-small cell lung cancer. The material sequenced was peripheral blood, taken before neoadjuvant nivolumab, alone or with ipilimumab. The CDR3 region is CASSLPSGHEQYF. CDR3 DNA: TGTGCCAGCAGCTTACCTAGCGGGCACGAGCAGTACTTC.